The rows below give T cell receptor beta chains drawn from one sample of a study of T cell responses to AZD1222 COVID-19 vaccine. Assay used: immunoSEQ multiplex PCR; TCRdb lists only in-frame clones, some missing. This sample has some 140,000 clones, with around nine tenths found just once. Sequenced material: peripheral blood, taken on day 0 of AZD1222 vaccination. The receptors shown here come from an adult in good health. The CDR3 runs from the conserved cysteine through the conserved F or W. The order of the fields is D gene, clone size, J gene, V gene, CDR3 protein, CDR3 DNA. The D gene is left open where the match is weak. The size entry is marked missing in some rows and otherwise reads once, few, many or a size class.

>TRBD1|-|TRBJ1-2|TRBV2
CASSFRQGNGYTF
TGTGCCAGCAGTTTCAGACAGGGGAATGGCTACACCTTC
>-|-|TRBJ2-1|TRBV6-5
CASSNFYEQFF
TGTGCCAGCAGCAATTTCTATGAGCAGTTCTTC
>-|once|TRBJ1-2|TRBV19
CASSPVLRGVYGYTF
TGTGCCAGTAGTCCTGTCCTTCGCGGGGTGTATGGCTACACCTTC
>-|once|TRBJ2-1|TRBV14
CASSHGRGARNEQFF
TGTGCCAGCAGCCACGGCAGGGGGGCCCGCAATGAGCAGTTCTTC
>TRBD1|-|TRBJ1-5|TRBV5-4
CASSSYPGTGDGAAQHF
TGTGCCAGCAGCTCCTACCCGGGGACAGGGGATGGTGCGGCCCAGCATTTT
>-|-|TRBJ2-1|TRBV29-1
CSVEGAAFLAHRRDNEQFF
TGCAGCGTTGAAGGGGCGGCCTTTTTGGCGCATAGAAGAGACAATGAGCAGTTCTTC
>-|-|TRBJ1-5|TRBV4-3
CASSQATGGRPQHF
TGCGCCAGCAGCCAAGCTACAGGAGGACGGCCCCAGCATTTT
>TRBD2|-|TRBJ2-2|TRBV28
CASSLFAASGNRVGELFF
TGTGCCAGCAGTTTGTTCGCGGCTAGCGGGAATAGGGTCGGGGAGCTGTTTTTT
>TRBD1|-|TRBJ1-5|TRBV6-5
CASSYRTGANQPQHF
TGTGCCAGCAGTTACAGAACAGGGGCCAATCAGCCCCAGCATTTT
>TRBD1|-|TRBJ1-2|TRBV9
CASSPWDSIGYTF
TGTGCCAGCAGCCCATGGGACAGTATCGGCTACACCTTC
>TRBD1|-|TRBJ1-5|TRBV28
CASRWDRGGNQPQHF
TGTGCCAGCAGATGGGACAGGGGGGGGAATCAGCCCCAGCATTTT
>-|-|TRBJ2-1|TRBV5-4
CASSPGTSYNEQFF
TGTGCCAGCAGCCCCGGGACTTCATACAATGAGCAGTTCTTC
>-|once|TRBJ2-5|TRBV14
CASSRDSDKETQYF
TGTGCCAGCAGCCGGGACTCCGATAAAGAGACCCAGTACTTC
>-|-|TRBJ2-1|TRBV19
CASSISGMRGFWSYNEQFF
TGTGCCAGTAGTATAAGTGGTATGAGAGGCTTTTGGTCCTACAATGAGCAGTTCTTC
>TRBD2|-|TRBJ2-7|TRBV19
CASSILFLGGSSYEQYF
TGTGCCAGTAGTATCCTATTTTTGGGAGGGTCCTCCTACGAGCAGTACTTC
>TRBD2|-|TRBJ2-5|TRBV5-1
CASSFQAGVKETQYF
TGCGCCAGCAGCTTCCAAGCGGGAGTGAAGGAGACCCAGTACTTC
>-|few|TRBJ1-5|TRBV10-3
CAISESNQPQHF
TGTGCCATCAGTGAGTCTAATCAGCCCCAGCATTTT
>-|-|TRBJ2-5|TRBV9
CASSAGVGPETQYF
TGTGCCAGCAGCGCCGGGGTAGGCCCTGAGACCCAGTACTTC
>-|-|TRBJ2-7|TRBV19
CASSIRPGYSYEQYF
TGTGCCAGTAGTATACGGCCAGGGTACTCCTACGAGCAGTACTTC
>TRBD1|few|TRBJ1-2|TRBV18
CASSPPGQGNGYTF
TGTGCCAGCTCACCACCGGGACAGGGTAATGGCTACACCTTC
>-|-|TRBJ1-1|TRBV19
CASSIVASPNTEAFF
TGTGCCAGTAGTATAGTTGCTTCCCCGAACACTGAAGCTTTCTTT
>-|-|TRBJ1-2|TRBV19
CASIGRFYGYTF
TGTGCCAGTATTGGCAGGTTCTATGGCTACACCTTC
>-|-|TRBJ1-1|TRBV27
CASSLIDRNTEAFF
TGTGCCAGCAGTTTAATCGACAGGAACACTGAAGCTTTCTTT
>-|-|TRBJ1-5|TRBV30
CAWSNSRGNQPQHF
TGTGCCTGGAGTAATAGCAGGGGAAATCAGCCCCAGCATTTT
>-|-|TRBJ1-1|TRBV19
CASTAMGNTEAFF
TGTGCCAGTACCGCAATGGGCAACACTGAAGCTTTCTTT
>-|once|TRBJ2-7|TRBV29-1
CSVGGAVYEQYF
TGCAGCGTTGGTGGCGCCGTTTACGAGCAGTACTTC
>-|-|TRBJ1-5|TRBV5-4
CASSLENQPQHF
TGTGCCAGCAGCTTGGAAAATCAGCCCCAGCATTTT
>-|few|TRBJ2-5|TRBV19
CASSIRGLPETQYF
TGTGCCAGTAGTATCCGAGGACTACCGGAGACCCAGTACTTC
>TRBD1|-|TRBJ2-7|TRBV6-5
CASRGTGGLYEQYF
TGTGCCAGCAGAGGGACAGGGGGGCTCTACGAGCAGTACTTC
>TRBD1|-|TRBJ1-2|TRBV5-1
CASSSSGQGTLGYTF
TGCGCCAGCAGCTCATCGGGACAGGGAACCCTTGGCTACACCTTC
>-|-|TRBJ2-7|TRBV18
CASSPTGTQDYEQYF
TGTGCCAGCTCTCCTACCGGTACACAGGACTACGAGCAGTACTTC
>TRBD1|-|TRBJ2-1|TRBV20-1
CSATQGNEQFF
TGCAGTGCTACACAGGGGAATGAGCAGTTCTTC
>-|-|TRBJ1-1|TRBV5-6
CASSSPRVTNTEAFF
TGTGCCAGCAGTTCTCCCAGGGTAACAAACACTGAAGCTTTCTTT
>TRBD1|-|TRBJ2-3|TRBV5-1
CASGGTGGFGTDTQYF
TGCGCCAGCGGGGGGACAGGGGGATTTGGCACAGATACGCAGTATTTT
>-|once|TRBJ2-1|TRBV7-8
CASSSFDGLANEQFF
TGTGCCAGCAGCTCGTTTGATGGTTTAGCAAATGAGCAGTTCTTC
>-|-|TRBJ2-1|TRBV5-6
CASSLVVGPSYNEQFF
TGTGCCAGCAGCTTGGTTGTGGGACCCTCCTACAATGAGCAGTTCTTC
>-|-|TRBJ1-2|TRBV30
CAWSLVGGGYTF
TGTGCCTGGAGCCTGGTCGGTGGAGGCTACACCTTC
>TRBD1|-|TRBJ1-5|TRBV30
CAWGTDNQPQHF
TGTGCCTGGGGGACAGACAATCAGCCCCAGCATTTT
>-|-|TRBJ2-5|TRBV7-3
CASSLLGPPSPKETQYF
TGTGCCAGCAGCCTATTGGGACCTCCTAGCCCCAAAGAGACCCAGTACTTC
>-|-|TRBJ1-2|TRBV5-1
CASSLAFTANYGYTF
TGCGCCAGCAGCTTGGCTTTTACGGCTAACTATGGCTACACCTTC
>-|-|TRBJ1-1|TRBV18
CASSPDLLGGFTEAFF
TGTGCCAGCTCACCCGACTTATTGGGAGGGTTCACTGAAGCTTTCTTT
>TRBD1|-|TRBJ1-2|TRBV5-8
CASSVGQGNLNYGYTF
TGTGCCAGCAGCGTCGGACAGGGAAATTTAAACTATGGCTACACCTTC
>-|-|TRBJ1-1|TRBV6-5
CASRDRTAPNTEAFF
TGTGCCAGCAGGGATAGGACGGCGCCGAACACTGAAGCTTTCTTT
>-|-|TRBJ2-3|TRBV27
CASSPGPITDTQYF
TGTGCCAGCAGTCCGGGACCCATCACAGATACGCAGTATTTT
>-|-|TRBJ1-5|TRBV19
CASIRQGDSNQPQHF
TGTGCCAGTATAAGGCAGGGTGATAGCAATCAGCCCCAGCATTTT
>TRBD1|-|TRBJ1-1|TRBV6-4
CASSDTHDRATEAFF
TGTGCCAGCAGTGACACCCACGACAGGGCGACTGAAGCTTTCTTT
>TRBD1|-|TRBJ1-1|TRBV3-1/TRBV3-2
CASSQGTGGVNTEAFF
TGTGCCAGCAGCCAAGGGACAGGGGGAGTGAACACTGAAGCTTTCTTT
>-|-|TRBJ1-1|TRBV4-2
CASSQGRKTEAFF
TGTGCCAGCAGCCAAGGAAGGAAAACTGAAGCTTTCTTT
>-|-|TRBJ1-2|TRBV20-1
CSARNHYGYTF
TGCAGTGCTAGGAACCATTATGGCTACACCTTC
>TRBD1|-|TRBJ1-1|TRBV13
CASSFPDKTGQGWGNTEAFF
TGTGCCAGCAGCTTTCCCGATAAGACCGGACAGGGGTGGGGGAACACTGAAGCTTTCTTT
>-|-|TRBJ1-1|TRBV20-1
CSALLNTEAFF
TGCAGTGCTCTCTTAAACACTGAAGCTTTCTTT
>-|-|TRBJ1-2|TRBV27
CASSHQQGGLGYTF
TGTGCCAGCAGCCACCAACAGGGCGGTTTGGGCTACACCTTC
>-|-|TRBJ2-5|TRBV19
CASSIGSAPQETQYF
TGTGCCAGTAGTATAGGGTCTGCTCCCCAAGAGACCCAGTACTTC
>-|-|TRBJ1-1|TRBV19
CASSFGLSTEAFF
TGTGCCAGTAGTTTCGGTTTATCCACTGAAGCTTTCTTT
>-|-|TRBJ1-6|TRBV27
CASSTGAYNSPLHF
TGTGCCAGCAGTACCGGAGCGTACAATTCACCCCTCCACTTT
>-|-|TRBJ1-5|TRBV19
CASSIGQNSNQPQHF
TGTGCCAGTAGTATAGGTCAGAATAGCAATCAGCCCCAGCATTTT
>TRBD1|-|TRBJ1-1|TRBV27
CASRLRTGRGTEAFF
TGTGCCAGCAGACTACGGACAGGGAGGGGCACTGAAGCTTTCTTT
>-|-|TRBJ1-5|TRBV28
CASTPSRGARGAQHF
TGTGCCAGCACCCCCTCACGGGGCGCCAGGGGAGCCCAGCATTTT
>TRBD1|-|TRBJ1-5|TRBV4-1
CASSQGDRVEQPQHF
TGCGCCAGCAGCCAAGGGGACAGGGTAGAGCAGCCCCAGCATTTT